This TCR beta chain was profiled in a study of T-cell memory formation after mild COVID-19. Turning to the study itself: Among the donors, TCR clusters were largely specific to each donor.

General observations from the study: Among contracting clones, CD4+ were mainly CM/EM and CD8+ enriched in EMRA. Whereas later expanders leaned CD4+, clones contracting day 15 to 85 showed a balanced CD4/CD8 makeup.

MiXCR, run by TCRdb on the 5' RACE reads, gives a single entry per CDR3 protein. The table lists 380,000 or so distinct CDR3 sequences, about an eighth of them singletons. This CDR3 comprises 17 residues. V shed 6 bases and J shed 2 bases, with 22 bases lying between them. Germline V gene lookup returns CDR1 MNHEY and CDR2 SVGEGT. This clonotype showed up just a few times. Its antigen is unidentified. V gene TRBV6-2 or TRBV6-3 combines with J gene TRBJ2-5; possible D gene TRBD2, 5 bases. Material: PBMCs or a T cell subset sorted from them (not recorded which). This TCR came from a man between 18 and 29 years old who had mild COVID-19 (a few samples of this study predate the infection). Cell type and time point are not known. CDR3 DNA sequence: TGTGCCAGCAGCCCTGAGACTACCTCAAGGTATCAAGAGACCCAGTACTTC. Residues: CASSPETTSRYQETQYF.